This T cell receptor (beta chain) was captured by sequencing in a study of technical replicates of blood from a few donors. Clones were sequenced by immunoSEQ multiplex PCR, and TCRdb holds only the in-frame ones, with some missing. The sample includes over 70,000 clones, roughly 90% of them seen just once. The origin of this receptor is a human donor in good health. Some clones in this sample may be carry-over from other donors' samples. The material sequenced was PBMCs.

The CDR3 spells CASSPLDRGKDNQPQHF. CDR3 in DNA: TGTGCCAGCAGCCCATTGGACAGGGGGAAGGACAATCAGCCCCAGCATTTT. This sequence joins TRBV11-2 and TRBJ1-5; the match to TRBD1 covers 10 bases. The V gene's germline CDR1 is SGHAT and CDR2 FQNNGV. The V and J ends lost 5 bases and 3 bases, in that order; junction bases with no gene match: 10. The CDR3 totals 17 residues.